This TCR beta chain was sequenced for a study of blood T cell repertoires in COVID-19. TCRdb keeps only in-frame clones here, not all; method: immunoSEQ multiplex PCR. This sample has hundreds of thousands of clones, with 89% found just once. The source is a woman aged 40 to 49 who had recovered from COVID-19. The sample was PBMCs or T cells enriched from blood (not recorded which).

The CDR3 sequence is CATSSFPTGKVSEAFF. The CDR3 DNA reads TGTGCCACCAGCAGTTTTCCGACAGGGAAAGTCTCTGAAGCTTTCTTT. The chain carries TRBV15 and TRBJ1-1, with 7 nucleotides matching TRBD1. This CDR3 is 16 amino acids long. Losses at the gene ends were 3 bases for V and 6 bases for J; bases not matched to a gene: 13. The germline V gene has CDR1 LNHNV and CDR2 YYDKDF (reference sequence). The full variable domain, its missing parts supplied by reference TRBV15 and TRBJ1-1, is DAMVIQNPRYQVTQFGKPVTLSCSQTLNHNVMYWYQQKSSQAPKLLFHYYDKDFNNEADTPDNFQSRRPNTSFCFLDIRSPGLGDTAMYLCATSSFPTGKVSEAFFGQGTRLTVV.